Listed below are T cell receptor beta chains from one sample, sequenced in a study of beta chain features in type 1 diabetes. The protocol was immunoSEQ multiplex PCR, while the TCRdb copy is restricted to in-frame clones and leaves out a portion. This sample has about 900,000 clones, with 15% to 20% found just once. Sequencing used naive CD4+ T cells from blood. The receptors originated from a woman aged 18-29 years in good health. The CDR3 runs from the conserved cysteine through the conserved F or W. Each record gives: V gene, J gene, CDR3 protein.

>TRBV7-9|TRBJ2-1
CASSWLAGYDEQFF
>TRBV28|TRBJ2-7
CASSLTYEQYF
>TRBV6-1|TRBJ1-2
CASSEPWRVYGYTF
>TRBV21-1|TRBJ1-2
CASSKEYGRDGYTF
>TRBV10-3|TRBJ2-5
CAISESRGKDGRGTQYF
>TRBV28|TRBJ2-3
CASSLPGTRVDTQYF
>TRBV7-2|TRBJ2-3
CASSQLAGVTDTQYF
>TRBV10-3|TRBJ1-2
CAIRQGQGSYGYTF
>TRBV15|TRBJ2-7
CATSRGTGTYEQYF
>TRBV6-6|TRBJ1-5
CASSEPDQPQHF
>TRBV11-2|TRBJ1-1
CASSALTGKYTEAFF
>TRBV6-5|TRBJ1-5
CASSRQGGGNQPQHF
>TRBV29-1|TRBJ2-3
CSAGGRTTDTQYF
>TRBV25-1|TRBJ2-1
CASSAPRGGYNEQFF
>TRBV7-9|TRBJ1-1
CASSPGRPNTEAFF
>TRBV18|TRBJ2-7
CASSVGAQSYEQYF
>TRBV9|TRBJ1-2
CASSVEGQGGRGYTF
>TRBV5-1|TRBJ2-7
CASRPSRDSYEQYF
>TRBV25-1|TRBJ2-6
CASSEGQPGANVLTF
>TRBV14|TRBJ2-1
CASSRGTGHYNEQFF
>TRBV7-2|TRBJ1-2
CASTGQSNYGYTF
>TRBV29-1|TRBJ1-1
CSVAWGEAEAFF
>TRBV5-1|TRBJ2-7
CASSPRLAGEIYEQYF
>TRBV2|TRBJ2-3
CASSEIDPRTDTQYF
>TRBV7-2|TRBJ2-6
CASRGTAAGANVLTF
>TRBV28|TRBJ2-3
CASSLPVGAGTDTQYF
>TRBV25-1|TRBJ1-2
CASSPPGTGNGYTF
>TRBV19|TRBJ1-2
CASSIAEELGYTF
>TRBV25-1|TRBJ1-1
CASSYDRGNVGTEAFF
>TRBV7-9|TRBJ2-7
CASSSSGSYEQYF
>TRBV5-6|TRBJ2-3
CASSFRLAGGTDTQYF
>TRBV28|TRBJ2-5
CASSPPSGKGETQYF
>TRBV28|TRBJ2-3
CASSAPRGRESRTDTQYF
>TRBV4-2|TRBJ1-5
CASSQAVRDRANQPQHF
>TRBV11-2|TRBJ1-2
CASSLVRDYGYTF
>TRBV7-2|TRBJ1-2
CASSPGQNYGYTF
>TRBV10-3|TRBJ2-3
CAIMKADTQYF
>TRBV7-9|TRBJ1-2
CASSSDFWGTYGYTF
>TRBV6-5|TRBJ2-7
CASSYLQGHEQYF
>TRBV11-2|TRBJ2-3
CASSQRAQGTGITDTQYF
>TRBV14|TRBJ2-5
CASSQDWGREETQYF
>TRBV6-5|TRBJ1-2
CASSYGRPGLGYTF
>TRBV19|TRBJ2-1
CASTEQGNEQFF
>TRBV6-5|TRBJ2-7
CASSYSTGGIYEQYF
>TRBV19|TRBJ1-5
CASSPGNQPQHF
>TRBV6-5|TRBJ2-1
CASRGYKLNEQFF
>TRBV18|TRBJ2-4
CASSEQLAKNIQYF
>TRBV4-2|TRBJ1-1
CASSPHRGGNTEAFF
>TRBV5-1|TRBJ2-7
CASSLASTYEQYF
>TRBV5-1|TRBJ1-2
CASSRDRHTTNYGYTF